This TCR beta chain came from a study of blood T cell repertoires in COVID-19. Overall study: Material from acute and convalescent COVID-19 was sourced from the United States, Italy and Spain. The cDNA or gDNA used as material had been derived from T cells, B-cell-depleted T cells, or PBMCs.

Trimming took off 4 bases at V and 3 bases at J, with 15 bases between the two ends. The CDR3 is 15 amino acids. CDR1 and CDR2 from the germline V gene are WSHSY and SAAADI. The authors' processing: Estimation of nucleated cell counts relied on the amplification of reference gene primers. Measured with immunoSEQ multiplex PCR; TCRdb has only the in-frame clones, and not every one. V and J calls and clone size come straight from that table; D and trimming were deduced from the DNA. Of roughly 110,000 clones in the sample, 71% were seen once. The receptor's source is a human donor with acute or convalescent COVID-19. The donor label of this sample is uncertain. The source material was peripheral blood. The chain links TRBV10-2 to TRBJ2-5, with D possibly TRBD1 on 5 matching bases. CDR3 region: CASSGLERGKETQYF. The CDR3 bases are TGCGCCAGCAGTGGGTTGGAAAGGGGCAAAGAGACCCAGTACTTC.